Following are 31 T cell receptor beta chains from one sample sequenced in a study of lymphopenia after photon versus proton radiotherapy. Produced via immunoSEQ multiplex PCR; TCRdb's table is partial and in-frame only. The data contain about 12,000 clones, around 89% of them seen just once; the ten biggest clones take up around 3.3%. The sequencing used peripheral blood, collected from a patient treated with proton-based radiotherapy. The source is a man in his 60s with pancreatic cancer.

The chain links TRBV28 to TRBJ2-3; 7 bases agree with TRBD1. CDR1 is MDHEN and CDR2 is SYDVKM in the germline V gene. Trimming cost V 6 bases and J 0 bases; bases outside gene matches: 3. This CDR3 is built from 14 residues. The CDR3 is CASSRQGSTDTQYF. DNA of the CDR3: TGTGCCAGCAGCCGACAGGGAAGCACAGATACGCAGTATTTT.

This sequence joins TRBV7-2 and TRBJ2-2, with 9 bases that match TRBD1. The CDR3 length is 15 residues. Germline assignment: CDR1 SGHTA and CDR2 FQGNSA. V lost 5 bases, J lost 7 bases, and 8 bases stayed unmatched. The CDR3 loop is CASSPQTGGIGELFF. CDR3 nucleotides: TGTGCCAGCAGCCCGCAGACAGGGGGGATCGGGGAGCTGTTTTTT. Based on the CDR3 plus reference TRBV7-2 and TRBJ2-2, the full variable domain is GAGVSQSPSNKVTEKGKDVELRCDPISGHTALYWYRQSLGQGLEFLIYFQGNSAPDKSGLPSDRFSAERTGGSVSTLTIQRTQQEDSAVYLCASSPQTGGIGELFFGEGSRLTVL.

The V gene is TRBV28, the J gene TRBJ1-2; 9 bases are shared with TRBD1. Germline lookup yields CDR1 MDHEN and CDR2 SYDVKM. The trim removed 6 bases at V and 7 bases at J, leaving 9 bases unmatched. The CDR3 extends over 14 amino acids. Written as DNA, the CDR3 is TGTGCCAGCAGACCGGGACAGGGCGGGGGTGGCTACACCTTC. The encoded protein is CASRPGQGGGGYTF.

The J gene is TRBJ2-2, the V gene TRBV2; no clear D. V was shortened by 2 bases and J by 4 bases, with 5 bases between the two germline ends. There are 13 residues in the CDR3. Germline V gives CDR1 SNHLY, CDR2 FYNNEI. CDR3 sequence: CASSEITTGELFF. CDR3 in DNA: TGTGCCAGCAGTGAAATTACCACCGGGGAGCTGTTTTTT.

Comment on this clone: One junction end does not reproduce the germline sequence, and a read error may be involved. The chain uses TRBV7-7 and TRBJ2-7; the match to TRBD1 covers 10 bases. Per germline, CDR1 SSHAT and CDR2 FNYEAQ (reference sequence). This CDR3 is 17 amino acids long. The CDR3 region is CASSLGPSGTGAYEQYF. CDR3 nucleotides: TGTGCTAGCAGCTTAGGGCCCTCCGGGACAGGGGCCTACGAGCAGTACTTC.

This chain connects TRBV7-2 to TRBJ2-3, with a possible D match to TRBD2 (5 bases). V was cut by 4 bases and J by 0 bases, with 20 bases left in between. Per the germline V gene, CDR1 is SGHTA and CDR2 is FQGNSA. This CDR3 comprises 18 residues. This CDR3 reads CASSSDGLSGGSTDTQYF. The CDR3 DNA reads as TGTGCCAGCAGCTCCGATGGTTTATCCGGCGGGAGCACAGATACGCAGTATTTT.

The chain recombines TRBV15 with TRBJ1-5; no clear D. The CDR3 has 13 amino acids. Trimming cost V 0 bases and J 6 bases, with 6 bases left between them. Germline CDR1 reads LNHNV; CDR2 reads YYDKDF (reference sequence). The CDR3: CATSRDVGQPQHF. The DNA for the CDR3 is TGTGCCACCAGCAGAGATGTAGGTCAGCCCCAGCATTTT.

DNA for the CDR3: TGCGCCAGCAGCTTGCTAAACTTTCGAGTAGGAGGGAACAACGAGCAGTACTTC. Amino acids: CASSLLNFRVGGNNEQYF. The chain uses TRBV5-1 and TRBJ2-7; perhaps TRBD2 as D (6 bases). The CDR3 runs to 18 residues. Germline V CDR1 and CDR2: SGHRS, YFSETQ. V lost 1 base to trimming and J lost 5 bases, with 25 bases between them. Full variable domain (remainder filled in from reference TRBV5-1 and TRBJ2-7): KAGVTQTPRYLIKTRGQQVTLSCSPISGHRSVSWYQQTPGQGLQFLFEYFSETQRNKGNFPGRFSGRQFSNSRSEMNVSTLELGDSALYLCASSLLNFRVGGNNEQYFGPGTRLTVT.

The rearrangement links TRBV7-8 to TRBJ2-2; perhaps D is TRBD1 or TRBD2 (6 bases each). Germline V gene lookup returns CDR1 SGHVS and CDR2 FQNEAQ. This CDR3 region has 16 residues. With 1 base removed from V and 4 bases from J, the gap between germline ends came to 13 bases. The CDR3 spells CASSLVGGGGTGELFF. The CDR3 DNA follows: TGTGCCAGCAGCTTAGTGGGTGGAGGGGGCACCGGGGAGCTGTTTTTT.

This chain uses TRBV10-3 with TRBJ1-5, with unresolved D. The germline CDR1 and CDR2 sequences are ENHRY and SYGVKD. Trimming cost V 4 bases and J 4 bases, with 8 bases left between them. This CDR3 has 13 residues. The CDR3 loop reads CAISAAGNQPQHF. The CDR3 bases are TGTGCCATCAGTGCTGCGGGGAATCAGCCCCAGCATTTT.

The V call is TRBV18, the J call TRBJ1-2; D might be TRBD1 (6 bases). Trimming stripped 3 bases from V and 8 bases from J, with 25 bases between. CDR3 size: 17 residues. Germline V gene sequence: CDR1 KGHSH, CDR2 LQKENI. The CDR3 bases are TGTGCCAGCTCACCGTCCCGGGGGCGCAGCAGTGACGAGGGCTACACCTTC. It codes for CASSPSRGRSSDEGYTF.

The chain joins TRBV5-1 to TRBJ2-2, with 8 bases that match TRBD1. With V trimmed by 0 bases and J by 1 base, 2 bases remained unmatched. Per the germline V gene, CDR1 is SGHRS and CDR2 is YFSETQ. CDR3 length equals 16 residues. This chain's CDR3 is CASSLDGQGNTGELFF. CDR3 DNA: TGCGCCAGCAGCTTGGATGGACAGGGGAACACCGGGGAGCTGTTTTTT.

The chain is built from TRBV9 and TRBJ2-5, with 8 bases identical to TRBD1. The V gene end was trimmed by 2 bases and the J gene end by 0 bases; junction bases not matched to a gene: 12. CDR1 and CDR2 (germline): SGDLS, YYNGEE. This CDR3 has 18 residues. CDR3 sequence reads: CASSVRTGSLPYQETQYF. CDR3 bases: TGTGCCAGCAGCGTCAGGACAGGGTCCCTCCCGTACCAAGAGACCCAGTACTTC.

The chain carries TRBV7-2 and TRBJ2-1; 12 bases agree with TRBD2. V dropped 5 bases and J dropped 0; count of bases not matched to a gene: 5. The V gene's germline CDR1 is SGHTA and CDR2 FQGNSA. This CDR3 spans 17 amino acids. CDR3 DNA sequence: TGTGCCAGCAGCGGCCCGACTAGCGGGGGCTCCTACAATGAGCAGTTCTTC. This codes for CASSGPTSGGSYNEQFF.

The V and J genes are TRBV9 and TRBJ2-5; the D is unclear. This CDR3 has 14 amino acids. The V end was cut by 0 bases, the J end by 5 bases, with 11 bases between. The germline V gene has CDR1 SGDLS and CDR2 YYNGEE. The CDR3 spells CASSVGSYGETQYF. The DNA of the CDR3 is TGTGCCAGCAGCGTAGGTTCCTACGGGGAGACCCAGTACTTC.

The chain employs TRBV15 and TRBJ1-5; no clear D. CDR1 is LNHNV, CDR2 YYDKDF, per germline (reference sequence). The CDR3 covers 17 residues. Trimming stripped 0 bases from V and 0 bases from J, with 12 bases between. This chain's CDR3 is CATSRERAGNSNQPQHF. The CDR3 region has the DNA TGTGCCACCAGCAGAGAGAGGGCAGGCAATAGCAATCAGCCCCAGCATTTT.

CDR3 DNA sequence: TGTGCCAGCAATAGCGGGAAGACCGGGGAGCTGTTTTTT. Protein product: CASNSGKTGELFF. V and J are TRBV6-6 and TRBJ2-2; TRBD2 matches at 8 bases. Trimming took 7 bases from V and 5 from J; bases not matched to a gene: 3. The germline V gene has CDR1 MNHNY and CDR2 SVGAGI (reference sequence). CDR3 length: 13 residues.

The chain combines TRBV5-4 with TRBJ2-3; D is possibly TRBD1 (6 bases). The CDR3 is made up of 15 amino acids. Germline-derived CDR1 and CDR2 are SGHNT and YYREEE (reference sequence). Between the trimmed V and J ends, which lost 3 bases and 7 bases, there was a span of 18 bases. The CDR3 sequence: CASSSPGQSKHTQYF. CDR3 sequence (DNA): TGTGCCAGCAGCTCCCCTGGACAGTCGAAGCATACGCAGTATTTT. Based on the CDR3 plus reference TRBV5-4 and TRBJ2-3, the full variable domain is ETGVTQSPTHLIKTRGQQVTLRCSSQSGHNTVSWYQQALGQGPQFIFQYYREEENGRGNFPPRFSGLQFPNYSSELNVNALELDDSALYLCASSSPGQSKHTQYFGPGTRLTVL.

This clone occurred once. The genes are TRBV28 and TRBJ1-5; D is unclear. Per germline, CDR1 MDHEN and CDR2 SYDVKM. CDR3 length equals 14 residues. Trimming stripped 6 bases from V and 0 bases from J, with 9 bases between. The CDR3 DNA reads TGTGCCAGCAGCTCGGACCGTAGCAATCAGCCCCAGCATTTT. Protein: CASSSDRSNQPQHF.

The V call is TRBV27, the J call TRBJ1-2, with 9 bases aligning to TRBD1. V lost 2 bases to trimming and J lost 4 bases; unmatched junction nucleotides: 2. Germline-derived CDR1 and CDR2 are MNHEY and SMNVEV (reference sequence). This CDR3 spans 14 amino acids. The CDR3 nucleotides are TGTGCCAGCAGTTTAAGGGACAGGGCCTATGGCTACACCTTC. Translated: CASSLRDRAYGYTF.

The chain couples TRBV15 to TRBJ1-1; 9 bases are shared with TRBD1. The germline V gene encodes CDR1 LNHNV and CDR2 YYDKDF (reference sequence). This CDR3 is 13 amino acids long. V shed 3 bases and J 11 bases; nucleotides not matched to a gene: 7. CDR3: CATSRTDRGGAFF. The CDR3 nucleotides are TGTGCCACCAGCAGGACGGACAGGGGAGGGGCTTTCTTT. Filled out from reference TRBV15 and TRBJ1-1, the complete variable domain reads DAMVIQNPRYQVTQFGKPVTLSCSQTLNHNVMYWYQQKSSQAPKLLFHYYDKDFNNEADTPDNFQSRRPNTSFCFLDIRSPGLGDTAMYLCATSRTDRGGAFFGQGTRLTVV.

The gene calls are TRBV7-3 and TRBJ1-1; 7 nucleotides match TRBD1. The CDR3 length is 15 residues. Unmatched junction bases numbered 11, after V lost 6 bases and J lost 4 bases. CDR1 and CDR2 from the germline V gene are SGHTA and FQGTGA. The CDR3 sequence: CASSLTGAPGTEAFF. The CDR3, as DNA: TGTGCCAGCAGTCTAACAGGGGCGCCAGGCACTGAAGCTTTCTTT.

The chain recombines TRBV19 with TRBJ1-1; 9 bases match TRBD1. The CDR3 loop spans 16 amino acids. Per germline, CDR1 LNHDA and CDR2 SQIVND (reference sequence). V was clipped by 3 bases and J by 4 bases; unmatched bases: 9. The CDR3 loop reads CASSMGQGGRGTEAFF. The CDR3 nucleotides read TGTGCCAGTAGTATGGGACAGGGCGGTCGGGGCACTGAAGCTTTCTTT.

This CDR3 is CASSRTERLYGYTF. The CDR3 DNA sequence: TGTGCCAGCAGCCGCACGGAAAGACTCTATGGCTACACCTTC. The V call is TRBV7-9, the J call TRBJ1-2; D is ambiguous. Per the germline V gene, CDR1 is SEHNR and CDR2 is FQNEAQ (reference sequence). V was trimmed by 5 bases and J by 4 bases, leaving 14 bases between them. The CDR3 has 14 amino acids. Supplemented by reference TRBV7-9 and TRBJ1-2, the full variable domain reads DTGVSQNPRHKITKRGQNVTFRCDPISEHNRLYWYRQTLGQGPEFLTYFQNEAQLEKSRLLSDRFSAERPKGSFSTLEIQRTEQGDSAMYLCASSRTERLYGYTFGSGTRLTVV.

This chain links TRBV10-3 with TRBJ1-5, with 7 bases that match TRBD1. J gave up 1 base and V 10 bases, and 4 bases lay outside the gene matches. The CDR3 length is 13 residues. CDR1 and CDR2 (germline): ENHRY, SYGVKD. CDR3 in amino acids: CATSDRSNQPQHF. The DNA for the CDR3 is TGTGCCACTTCGGACAGGAGCAATCAGCCCCAGCATTTT.

The J gene is TRBJ2-2, the V gene TRBV9; a possible D gene is TRBD1 (6 bases). This CDR3 has 14 amino acids. CDR1 and CDR2 from the germline V gene are SGDLS and YYNGEE. Trimming pared 3 bases from V and 0 bases from J, leaving 6 bases between. The CDR3 sequence is CASSGTANTGELFF. For the CDR3, the DNA is TGTGCCAGCAGCGGGACAGCGAACACCGGGGAGCTGTTTTTT.

This chain connects TRBV7-9 to TRBJ2-5; 8 bases agree with TRBD2. V gave up 5 bases and J gave up 5 bases; unmatched junction bases: 7. Germline loops: CDR1 SEHNR, CDR2 FQNEAQ (reference sequence). The CDR3 runs 14 residues. The CDR3 nucleotides read TGTGCCAGCAGCCCAGCGGGGGCGGTTGAGACCCAGTACTTC. It is translated as CASSPAGAVETQYF.

The chain carries TRBV10-2 and TRBJ2-7, with D unresolved. Trimming removed 3 bases at V and 12 bases at J, with 12 bases between. The CDR3 runs 11 residues. Germline CDR1 WSHSY, CDR2 SAAADI. The CDR3 reads CASSDFRSTYF. CDR3 DNA: TGCGCCAGCAGTGATTTTAGGAGTACGTACTTC.

J is TRBJ1-6 and V is TRBV6-5, with TRBD1 identical over 7 bases. This CDR3 region has 15 residues. Germline V gene data show CDR1 as MNHEY and CDR2 as SVGAGI. V lost 6 bases and J lost 5; bases outside the gene matches: 7. For the CDR3, the DNA is TGTGCCAGCAGCCTGGGACAGCTTCATAATTCACCCCTCCACTTT. Translating gives CASSLGQLHNSPLHF.

The CDR3 bases are TGCGCCAGCAGTGAGAGGCAGGTATCTGAAGCTTTCTTT. It encodes CASSERQVSEAFF. The chain carries TRBV10-2 and TRBJ1-1, with unresolved D. V shed 2 bases and J shed 6 bases, with 10 bases lying between them. The germline V gene has CDR1 WSHSY and CDR2 SAAADI. The CDR3 has 13 amino acids.

This chain connects TRBV4-3 to TRBJ2-3, with TRBD1 as a possible D gene (6 bases). The CDR3 length is 15 residues. V was shortened by 1 base and J by 6 bases, with 14 bases between the two germline ends. In germline, CDR1 is LGHNA, CDR2 YSLEER. In nucleotides, the CDR3 is TGCGCCAGCAGCCAAGTAGGGGGAATGGGGGATACGCAGTATTTT. It yields the protein CASSQVGGMGDTQYF.